This is a list of T cell receptor beta chains from one sample in a study of T cells in Graves' hyperthyroidism and ophthalmopathy. TCRdb processed the multiplex PCR reads anew with MiXCR; each CDR3 protein has one entry. The table has hundreds of thousands of distinct CDR3 sequences, about two fifths seen once; the top ten hold 7.5% to 9.5%. Sequencing was done on a sample of blood. All receptors derive from a man aged 18 to 35 with Graves' hyperthyroidism. Each CDR3 is given with its conserved first and last residue. The D gene is left open where the match is weak. Clone size is shown for a subset of rows, as once, few, many or a class of expanded clone.

TRBJ2-6 TRBV15 17 . . CAASSLAGSSGANVLTF TGTGCCGCCAGCAGCTTGGCCGGGAGCTCTGGGGCCAACGTCCTGACTTTC
TRBJ1-1 TRBV29-1 11 . . CSLAIEYEAFF TGCAGCTTAGCGATCGAGTATGAAGCTTTCTTT
TRBJ1-2 TRBV5-1 15 TRBD1 . CASRPQTRDRHGYTF TGTGCCAGCAGACCCCAGACCCGGGACAGACATGGCTACACCTTC
TRBJ1-1 TRBV7-2 15 . few CASSFSEGMNTEAFF TGTGCCAGCAGCTTTTCAGAGGGAATGAACACTGAAGCTTTCTTT
TRBJ2-7 TRBV24-1 14 TRBD1 many CATSVGTGEEEQYF TGTGCCACCAGTGTCGGGACAGGGGAGGAGGAGCAGTACTTC
TRBJ2-2 TRBV4-2 15 . . CASRRPGQNTGELFF TGTGCCAGCAGACGACCGGGACAGAACACCGGGGAGCTGTTTTTT
TRBJ1-4 TRBV29-1 13 TRBD1 once CSVGDDRGEKLFF TGCAGCGTTGGGGACGACAGGGGGGAAAAACTGTTTTTT
TRBJ2-7 TRBV6-5 14 . once CASSFNRFSYEQYF TGTGCCAGCAGTTTTAACAGGTTTTCCTACGAGCAGTACTTC
TRBJ2-7 TRBV4-1 17 . . CASSQTWDSLRLYEQYF TGCGCCAGCAGCCAGACGTGGGACTCCCTTCGCCTCTACGAGCAGTACTTC
TRBJ1-2 TRBV25-1 13 . . CACLPGGKDGYTF TGTGCCTGCCTACCTGGGGGAAAAGATGGCTACACCTTC
TRBJ2-7 TRBV2 16 TRBD2 . CASSRLAGRSSYEQYF TGTGCCAGCAGCCGGTTAGCGGGGCGCAGCTCCTACGAGCAGTACTTC
TRBJ1-1 TRBV12-3/TRBV12-4 15 . . CASSIDGRGVTEAFF TGTGCCAGTAGTATAGACGGCAGGGGTGTGACTGAAGCTTTCTTT
TRBJ1-1 TRBV29-1 14 TRBD1 many CSVVDGQGGTEAFF TGCAGCGTGGTGGACGGACAGGGGGGCACTGAAGCTTTCTTT
TRBJ2-5 TRBV20-1 16 TRBD2 . CSASRGTSGTKETQYF TGCAGTGCTAGTCGCGGGACTAGCGGGACAAAAGAGACCCAGTACTTC
TRBJ2-7 TRBV6-2/TRBV6-3 15 TRBD1 . CASSDLGQVPYEQYF TGTGCCAGCAGTGATCTGGGACAGGTACCCTACGAGCAGTACTTC
TRBJ2-7 TRBV2 11 . . CARRNLGEQYF TGTGCCCGCAGGAATTTGGGCGAGCAGTACTTC
TRBJ1-1 TRBV2 15 . . CASSQDRTANTEAFF TGTGCCAGCAGCCAAGATCGGACAGCGAACACTGAAGCTTTCTTT
TRBJ2-6 TRBV6-1 17 . . CASSQDWESSGANVLTF TGTGCCAGCAGCCAAGATTGGGAGAGCTCTGGGGCCAACGTCCTGACTTTC
TRBJ1-1 TRBV19 12 . . CASSMGTPEAFF TGTGCCAGTAGTATGGGAACGCCTGAAGCTTTCTTT
TRBJ2-1 TRBV10-3 14 TRBD1 . CAIPPGQGEDEQFF TGTGCCATCCCTCCGGGACAGGGGGAGGATGAGCAGTTCTTC
TRBJ1-1 TRBV25-1 20 . many CASSEGEAAVTNNMNTEAFF TGTGCCAGCAGCGAAGGGGAGGCAGCGGTAACTAATAATATGAACACTGAAGCTTTCTTT
TRBJ2-7 TRBV14 15 TRBD1 few CASSVRDRGLYEQYF TGTGCCAGCAGTGTCCGGGACAGGGGGCTGTACGAGCAGTACTTC
TRBJ1-2 TRBV7-2 16 TRBD1 . CASSQPDRDRNYGYTF TGTGCCAGCAGCCAACCCGACAGGGACCGTAACTATGGCTACACCTTC
TRBJ1-2 TRBV29-1 8 . many CSVVGQPF TGCAGCGTCGTGGGACAACCCTTC
TRBJ2-7 TRBV6-5 14 TRBD1 . CASSYGGTGDEQYF TGTGCCAGCAGTTACGGGGGGACAGGGGACGAGCAGTACTTC
TRBJ2-7 TRBV10-2 15 TRBD2 . CASRDGLAGRIEQYF TGCGCCAGCAGGGATGGACTAGCGGGAAGAATCGAGCAGTACTTC
TRBJ1-1 TRBV9 18 TRBD1 once CASSEEPGTGGGNTEAFF TGTGCCAGCAGCGAGGAACCCGGGACAGGGGGTGGGAACACTGAAGCTTTCTTT
TRBJ2-7 TRBV5-5 14 . . CATSGTPSSYEQYF TGTGCCACCTCCGGGACACCTAGCTCCTACGAGCAGTACTTC
TRBJ1-6 TRBV5-1 14 TRBD1 many CASSSGTGGSPLHF TGCGCCAGCAGCTCTGGGACAGGAGGTTCACCCCTCCACTTT
TRBJ1-2 TRBV6-5 13 TRBD1 . CASNDPSGGGYTF TGTGCCAGCAACGATCCCTCAGGGGGCGGCTACACCTTC